This T cell receptor beta chain comes out of a study of T-cell reconstitution after alpha-beta-depleted transplantation in children. This CDR3 has 14 residues. CDR1 and CDR2 (germline): DFQATT, SNEGSKA (reference sequence). Losses at the gene ends were 5 bases for V and 4 bases for J; bases not matched to a gene: 6. There are many counts of this clonotype. The authors prepared the TCRbeta library with unique molecular identifiers. TCRdb re-analysed the PCR reads in MiXCR, keeping a single row per CDR3 protein. The data hold about 610,000 distinct CDR3 sequences, with over 9.5% observed a single time. The chain is built from TRBV20-1 and TRBJ2-1; 9 positions agree with TRBD2. Sequenced material: PBMCs from the stem cell graft donor, taken from the stem cell graft. The TCR comes from a human donor who donated a stem cell graft to a child with acute myeloid leukemia. Here the CDR3 DNA reads TGCAGTGCTGCGAAGACTAGCGGATACAATGAGCAGTTCTTC. Its protein is CSAAKTSGYNEQFF.